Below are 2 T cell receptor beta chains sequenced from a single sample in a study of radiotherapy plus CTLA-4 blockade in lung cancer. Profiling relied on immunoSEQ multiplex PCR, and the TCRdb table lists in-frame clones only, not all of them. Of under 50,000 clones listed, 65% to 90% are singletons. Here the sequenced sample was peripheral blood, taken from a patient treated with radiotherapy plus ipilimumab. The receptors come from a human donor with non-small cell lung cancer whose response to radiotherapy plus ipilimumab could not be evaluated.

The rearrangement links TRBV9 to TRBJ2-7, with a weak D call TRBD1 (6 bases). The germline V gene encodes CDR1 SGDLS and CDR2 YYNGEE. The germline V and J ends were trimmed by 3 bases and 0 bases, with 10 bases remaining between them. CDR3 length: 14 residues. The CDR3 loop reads CASSADSSSYEQYF. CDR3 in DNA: TGTGCCAGCAGCGCGGACAGTAGCTCCTACGAGCAGTACTTC.

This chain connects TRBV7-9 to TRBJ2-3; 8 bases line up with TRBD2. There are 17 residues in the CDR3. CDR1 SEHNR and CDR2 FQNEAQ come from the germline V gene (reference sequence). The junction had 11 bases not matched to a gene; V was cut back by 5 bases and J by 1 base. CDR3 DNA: TGTGCCAGCAGCCCGTCTACAGCGGGGGTAGGCACAGATACGCAGTATTTT. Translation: CASSPSTAGVGTDTQYF.